These T cell receptor beta chains were read from a single sample in a study of CD8 T cells in ankylosing spondylitis. Each CDR3 protein gets one entry after TCRdb re-called the 5' RACE reads with MiXCR. In the table there are some 130,000 distinct CDR3 sequences, roughly 15% of which are singletons. Sequencing used blood, either unsorted or a sorted T cell fraction (not recorded which). The receptors derive from a female donor with ankylosing spondylitis or in good health (not recorded which). Each CDR3 is given with its conserved first and last residue. D genes are given only for firm matches. Some rows mark clone size as missing; the rest say once, few, many or name a class of expanded clone.

j_gene | v_gene | abundance | d_gene | CDR3nt | CDR3aa
TRBJ2-7 | TRBV12-3/TRBV12-4 | many | - | TGTGCCAGCAGTTTAATCGGGGCCACCTACGAGCAGTACTTC | CASSLIGATYEQYF
TRBJ1-6 | TRBV5-1 | - | TRBD1 | TGCGCCAGCAGCTTGCAGGGGGCGGATTCACCCCTCCACTTT | CASSLQGADSPLHF
TRBJ1-4 | TRBV15 | - | - | TGTGCCACCAGCCGCGATCTCCCGACCAAGAGCACTAATGAAAAACTGTTTTTT | CATSRDLPTKSTNEKLFF
TRBJ2-5 | TRBV29-1 | - | - | TGCAGCGTGCTCAGGGTCCAAGAGACCCAGTACTTC | CSVLRVQETQYF
TRBJ2-7 | TRBV20-1 | many | TRBD1 | TGCAGTGCTCTCCGGGACAGGGAGGTCACTACTTATGAGCAGTACTTC | CSALRDREVTTYEQYF
TRBJ2-7 | TRBV5-1 | few | - | TGCGCCAGCAGCTTGGTTCTCAGCTCCTACGAGCAGTACTTC | CASSLVLSSYEQYF
TRBJ1-5 | TRBV24-1 | many | - | TGTGCCACCAGTCCAGTACTCCTTAGGGGCAATCAGCCCCAGCATTTT | CATSPVLLRGNQPQHF
TRBJ2-7 | TRBV20-1 | - | TRBD2 | TGCAGTGCCCAAGGGGGTCGACTAGCGGTAGACTACGAGCAGTACTTC | CSAQGGRLAVDYEQYF
TRBJ2-7 | TRBV20-1 | many | - | TGCAGTGCTAGCAGGGACGAGCAGTACTTC | CSASRDEQYF
TRBJ2-2 | TRBV12-3/TRBV12-4 | many | TRBD1 | TGTGCCAGCAGTCCAGGACAGGACAACACCGGGGAGCTGTTTTTT | CASSPGQDNTGELFF
TRBJ2-1 | TRBV7-3 | - | - | TGTGCCAGCAGCCTGGTCGTGCATTCCGAGGGCCGTGAGCAGTTCTTC | CASSLVVHSEGREQFF
TRBJ1-1 | TRBV29-1 | - | TRBD1 | TGCAGCGTTAGAGTTTGGGACAGGGAGGGAACTGAAGCTTTCTTT | CSVRVWDREGTEAFF
TRBJ2-2 | TRBV5-5 | - | TRBD1 | TGTGCCAGCAGCCGGGGATTGGGACAGGGAGAGTCCGGGGAGCTGTTTTTT | CASSRGLGQGESGELFF
TRBJ2-3 | TRBV18 | - | TRBD2 | TGTGCCAGCTCACGCGGACTAGCGGGGGACCCAAGCACAGATACGCAGTATTTT | CASSRGLAGDPSTDTQYF
TRBJ2-2 | TRBV5-1 | many | - | TGCGCCAGCAGCTTGACCGACAGCACCGGGGAGCTGTTTTTT | CASSLTDSTGELFF
TRBJ1-2 | TRBV18 | few | - | TGTGCCAGCTCACCGGAGGGAGGAAGGAACTATGGCTACACCTTC | CASSPEGGRNYGYTF
TRBJ1-1 | TRBV18 | few | TRBD1 | TGTGCCAGCTCACCCGAGGGGGCTTTAGCGGGACATGAAGCTTTCTTT | CASSPEGALAGHEAFF
TRBJ1-1 | TRBV5-1 | many | - | TGCGCCAGCAGCAGCCTAGATTCTGAAGCTTTCTTT | CASSSLDSEAFF
TRBJ2-1 | TRBV11-2 | - | - | TGTGCCAGCAGCTTAGTTTGGTGGTCCTCCTACAATGAGCAGTTCTTC | CASSLVWWSSYNEQFF
TRBJ2-3 | TRBV27 | many | - | TGTGCCAGCAGAGAGACTGGCACAGATACGCAGTATTTT | CASRETGTDTQYF
TRBJ2-7 | TRBV15 | few | - | TGTGCCACCAGCAGAGCCCTGGACACCAACTACGAGCAGTACTTC | CATSRALDTNYEQYF
TRBJ1-1 | TRBV18 | - | - | TGTGCCAGCTCACCGGTCGGTGGTTCGAACACTGAAGCTTTCTTT | CASSPVGGSNTEAFF
TRBJ2-1 | TRBV27 | many | TRBD2 | TGTGCCAGCAGTATACTAGCGGGAAACAATGAGCAGTTCTTC | CASSILAGNNEQFF
TRBJ2-7 | TRBV7-9 | - | TRBD2 | TGTGCCAGCAGCTTACCGTGGAGGGAGGGCGAGCAGTACTTC | CASSLPWREGEQYF
TRBJ2-5 | TRBV5-1 | many | TRBD1 | TGCGCCAGCAGCCCCCGGGACAGCCAAGAGACCCAGTACTTC | CASSPRDSQETQYF
TRBJ2-1 | TRBV30 | - | TRBD1 | TGTGCCTGGAGTGGACCGGGACAGGGTACGAATGAGCAGTTCTTC | CAWSGPGQGTNEQFF
TRBJ2-3 | TRBV21-1 | few | - | TGTGCCAGCAGCGCCCCCGGGGGGACAGTCTTTTTCACAGATACGCAGTATTTT | CASSAPGGTVFFTDTQYF
TRBJ2-7 | TRBV29-1 | few | - | TGCAGCGTGGCCCTAGCGTCCTCCTACGAGCAGTACTTC | CSVALASSYEQYF
TRBJ1-1 | TRBV6-1 | many | - | TGTGCCAGCAGTGCTACACAGGGAGTAGGCACTGAAGCTTTCTTT | CASSATQGVGTEAFF
TRBJ2-1 | TRBV12-3/TRBV12-4 | - | TRBD2 | TGTGCCAGCATACCGGGACTAGCGATTAATGAGCAGTTCTTC | CASIPGLAINEQFF
TRBJ2-1 | TRBV6-5 | few | - | TGTGCCAGCAGTTACGGGGACAAGCGGGGAAACAATGAGCAGTTCTTC | CASSYGDKRGNNEQFF
TRBJ1-1 | TRBV29-1 | few | TRBD1 | TGCAGCGTGACCAGGGGGCTGGACACTGAAGCTTTCTTT | CSVTRGLDTEAFF
TRBJ2-1 | TRBV20-1 | - | TRBD1 | TGCAGTGCTAGAGACCGACAGGGCCGATCCTACAATGAGCAGTTCTTC | CSARDRQGRSYNEQFF
TRBJ2-2 | TRBV7-2 | few | TRBD2 | TGTGCCAGCAGCTTACAAGGACTAGCGGGGGAGCTGTTTTTT | CASSLQGLAGELFF
TRBJ1-1 | TRBV6-1 | few | - | TGTGCCAGCAGTACCATCGGCAGGGAGAACACTGAAGCTTTCTTT | CASSTIGRENTEAFF
TRBJ2-1 | TRBV18 | - | - | TGTGCCAGCTCACTCCGGGCGGACCCGGACAATGAGCAGTTCTTC | CASSLRADPDNEQFF
TRBJ1-2 | TRBV19 | - | - | TGTGCCAGTAGTATTGGGGGCCAAGCTAACTCTGGCTACACCTTC | CASSIGGQANSGYTF
TRBJ2-7 | TRBV2 | - | TRBD1 | TGTGCCAGCCGCGGACAGGGGATCCACGAGCAGTACTTC | CASRGQGIHEQYF
TRBJ1-1 | TRBV28 | - | - | TGTGCCAGCAGTTGTCGGGGCTGTCCCCAGGGCACTGAAGCTTTCTTT | CASSCRGCPQGTEAFF
TRBJ2-5 | TRBV4-1 | many | TRBD1 | TGCGCCAGCAGCCAAAGACAGGGGCGAGAGACCCAGTACTTC | CASSQRQGRETQYF
TRBJ2-3 | TRBV20-1 | many | TRBD2 | TGCAGTGCTAGGGGAGGGAGTGGGCCAGATACGCAGTATTTT | CSARGGSGPDTQYF
TRBJ1-2 | TRBV6-5 | - | TRBD1 | TGTGCCAGCTGGGACAGGTTCTATGGCTACACCTTC | CASWDRFYGYTF
TRBJ2-1 | TRBV3-1 | few | - | TGTGCCAGCAGCCAACGACCCGGGACTGAGAGACATGAGCAGTTCTTC | CASSQRPGTERHEQFF
TRBJ2-3 | TRBV7-9 | many | - | TGTGCCAGCAGCTTTGGGGATACGCAGTATTTT | CASSFGDTQYF
TRBJ1-5 | TRBV6-2/TRBV6-3 | - | - | TGTGCCAGCAGCCCGCCACCTAGCAGTCAGCCCCAGCATTTT | CASSPPPSSQPQHF
TRBJ2-1 | TRBV5-1 | few | TRBD2 | TGCGCCAGCAGCTTGGGTAAGGGCGGGAGCTCCTACAATGAGCAGTTCTTC | CASSLGKGGSSYNEQFF
TRBJ2-4 | TRBV18 | few | - | TGTGCCAGCTCACCAGGCTGGGCGGAAAACATTCAGTACTTC | CASSPGWAENIQYF
TRBJ1-2 | TRBV5-5 | few | - | TGTGCCAGCAGCTTGGTTATCGGCTATGGCTACACCTTC | CASSLVIGYGYTF
TRBJ1-1 | TRBV20-1 | many | - | TGCAGTGCTAGAGATCGGGGCACTGAAGCTTTCTTT | CSARDRGTEAFF
TRBJ2-1 | TRBV6-1 | many | - | TGTGCCAGCAGTGAATCGTCTAGCTCCTACAATGAGCAGTTCTTC | CASSESSSSYNEQFF
TRBJ2-3 | TRBV7-9 | - | TRBD2 | TGTGCCAGCAGCCCTAAAGGGCGGGGGGCAGATACGCAGTATTTT | CASSPKGRGADTQYF
TRBJ2-7 | TRBV11-1 | - | TRBD2 | TGTGCCAGCAGCTCGCCGACCCGTCTAGCGGGAGGTTCCTACGAGCAGTACTTC | CASSSPTRLAGGSYEQYF
TRBJ2-1 | TRBV7-2 | few | - | TGTGCCAGCAGCTTAATGTCAGGGCCCTACAATGAGCAGTTCTTC | CASSLMSGPYNEQFF
TRBJ2-6 | TRBV20-1 | - | - | TGCAGTGCTAGAGATCATGGTGAGGGGGCCAACGTCCTGACTTTC | CSARDHGEGANVLTF
TRBJ1-4 | TRBV14 | few | TRBD1 | TGTGCCAGCGCCAAGGGACAGGGCCTAAAAGAAAAACTGTTTTTT | CASAKGQGLKEKLFF
TRBJ1-2 | TRBV3-1 | - | - | TGTGCCAGCAGCCAAGAGTCCTATTGGCAGGTTAACTATGGCTACACCTTC | CASSQESYWQVNYGYTF
TRBJ2-1 | TRBV12-3/TRBV12-4 | - | - | TGTGCCAGCAGTCGAACCGGGTCTCAAACAATCGGTGAGCAGTTCTTC | CASSRTGSQTIGEQFF
TRBJ2-1 | TRBV20-1 | - | TRBD1 | TGCAGTGCCCAGACAGGGTTCTACAATGAGCAGTTCTTC | CSAQTGFYNEQFF
TRBJ1-5 | TRBV28 | many | - | TGTGCCAGCAGGCTTCTGTATGGTGACAGCAATCAGCCCCAGCATTTT | CASRLLYGDSNQPQHF